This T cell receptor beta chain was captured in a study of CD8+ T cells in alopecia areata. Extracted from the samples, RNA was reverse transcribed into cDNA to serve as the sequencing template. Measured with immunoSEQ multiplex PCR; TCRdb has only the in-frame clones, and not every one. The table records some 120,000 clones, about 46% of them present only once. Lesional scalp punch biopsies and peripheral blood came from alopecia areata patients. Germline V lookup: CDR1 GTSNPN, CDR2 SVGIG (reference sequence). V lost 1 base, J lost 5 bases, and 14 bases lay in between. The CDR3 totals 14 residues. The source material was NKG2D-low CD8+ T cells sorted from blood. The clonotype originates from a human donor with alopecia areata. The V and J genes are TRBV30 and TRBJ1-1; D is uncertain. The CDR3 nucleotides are TGTGCCTGGAGTGCAAGGCCAGGTGGAACTGAAGCTTTCTTT. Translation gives CAWSARPGGTEAFF.